The 26 T cell receptor beta chains presented below share a single source sample, sequenced in a study of shared clonotypes between healthy human individuals. Produced via immunoSEQ multiplex PCR; TCRdb's table is partial and in-frame only. The sample carries around 990,000 clones, 60% to 85% recorded once. Sequenced: memory CD4+ T cells from PBMCs. The subset was: CD45RA-negative fraction. These receptors were collected from a man aged 18 to 30 in good health. Some clones in this sample may be carry-over from other donors' samples.

This clone was picked up a small number of times. The rearrangement links TRBV19 to TRBJ1-2, with D perhaps matching TRBD1 (5 bases). Trimming took 3 bases from V and 3 from J, leaving 11 bases between them. Germline V gives CDR1 LNHDA, CDR2 SQIVND (reference sequence). The CDR3 runs 14 residues. This CDR3 is CASSIQGSDYGYTF. CDR3 coding DNA: TGTGCCAGTAGTATCCAGGGATCCGACTATGGCTACACCTTC.

The CDR3 protein is CASSIPPTGRFGYTF. DNA for the CDR3: TGTGCCAGTAGTATTCCCCCGACAGGGAGGTTTGGCTACACCTTC. V and J are TRBV19 and TRBJ1-2; 7 bases are shared with TRBD1. J was trimmed by 7 bases and V by 3 bases; bases with no gene match: 11. The CDR3 runs 15 residues. Per the germline V gene, CDR1 is LNHDA and CDR2 is SQIVND (reference sequence). Full variable domain (outside the CDR3, taken from reference TRBV19 and TRBJ1-2): DGGITQSPKYLFRKEGQNVTLSCEQNLNHDAMYWYRQDPGQGLRLIYYSQIVNDFQKGDIAEGYSVSREKKESFPLTVTSAQKNPTAFYLCASSIPPTGRFGYTFGSGTRLTVV.

J is TRBJ1-2 and V is TRBV10-3; a weak D match, TRBD1 (5 bases). CDR1 is ENHRY and CDR2 is SYGVKD in the germline V gene. V lost 0 bases and J lost 7, with 12 bases in between. CDR3 size: 14 residues. The CDR3 reads CAISESKGLSGYTF. In DNA form, the CDR3 reads TGTGCCATCAGTGAGTCTAAGGGGCTTTCTGGCTACACCTTC.

CDR3 DNA: TGCGCCAGCAGCGAAGCGACGGTTAATGAAAAACTGTTTTTT. Its protein is CASSEATVNEKLFF. J is TRBJ1-4 and V is TRBV5-1; D not certain. The CDR3 has 14 amino acids. V shed 4 bases and J shed 4 bases, with 11 bases lying between them. The germline gives CDR1 SGHRS, CDR2 YFSETQ.

The V gene is TRBV27, the J gene TRBJ2-5; maybe TRBD2 (6 bases). CDR1 and CDR2 from the germline V gene are MNHEY and SMNVEV (reference sequence). V lost 6 bases and J 5 bases, leaving 10 bases between the germline ends. CDR3 length equals 12 residues. CDR3 nucleotide sequence: TGTGCCAGCAGCCGCGGGATGGAGACCCAGTACTTC. It specifies CASSRGMETQYF.

The CDR3 here is CASSTITGDHYGYTF. In nucleotides, the CDR3 is TGTGCCAGCAGTACCATAACAGGGGACCACTATGGCTACACCTTC. The gene calls are TRBV27 and TRBJ1-2; 7 bases are a match to TRBD1. The CDR3 totals 15 residues. V gave up 5 bases and J gave up 3 bases; unmatched junction bases: 9. Per the germline V gene, CDR1 is MNHEY and CDR2 is SMNVEV (reference sequence).

CDR3 DNA: TGCAGTGCTGCTCGACATGTGCAGTTCTTC. Amino acids: CSAARHVQFF. The V call is TRBV20-1, the J call TRBJ2-1, with unresolved D. Germline CDR1 DFQATT, CDR2 SNEGSKA (reference sequence). V gave up 5 bases and J gave up 12 bases, with 11 bases separating them. The CDR3 has 10 amino acids.

In its sample, this clone was seen many times. The chain employs TRBV7-8 and TRBJ2-7; D is undetermined. Germline-derived CDR1 and CDR2 are SGHVS and FQNEAQ. V lost 6 bases to trimming and J lost 5 bases, with 17 bases between them. The CDR3 runs to 14 residues. CDR3 sequence reads: CASSTRLQVHEQYF. The CDR3, as DNA: TGTGCCAGCAGTACCAGACTCCAGGTCCACGAGCAGTACTTC. Complete variable domain (other parts from reference TRBV7-8 and TRBJ2-7): GAGVSQSPRYKVAKRGQDVALRCDPISGHVSLFWYQQALGQGPEFLTYFQNEAQLDKSGLPSDRFFAERPEGSVSTLKIQRTQQEDSAVYLCASSTRLQVHEQYFGPGTRLTVT.

A remark on this clone: Different DNA sequences within this sample yield the same CDR3. J is TRBJ2-7 and V is TRBV9, with D perhaps matching TRBD1 (6 bases). Trimming removed 3 bases at V and 10 bases at J, with 14 bases between. Germline lookup yields CDR1 SGDLS and CDR2 YYNGEE. The CDR3 is 12 residues long. The CDR3 loop reads CASSAGDTGQYF. The CDR3 DNA is TGTGCCAGCAGCGCTGGGGACACCGGTCAGTACTTC.

In the case of this clone: This same CDR3 is encoded by further DNA sequences in the sample. V gene TRBV28 combines with J gene TRBJ2-5, with D uncertain. CDR1 and CDR2 (germline): MDHEN, SYDVKM. V lost 5 bases to trimming and J lost 5 bases, with 9 bases between them. This CDR3 region has 12 residues. CDR3 loop: CASSILRETQYF. CDR3 DNA: TGTGCCAGCAGTATCCTCAGGGAGACCCAGTACTTC.

The V gene is TRBV4-1, the J gene TRBJ1-2, with D hard to call. V shed 2 bases and J shed 1 base, with 11 bases lying between them. Germline V gene lookup returns CDR1 MGHRA and CDR2 YSYEKL. This CDR3 is 15 amino acids long. The CDR3 sequence: CASSQPWTDNYGYTF. Written as DNA, the CDR3 is TGCGCCAGCAGCCAACCCTGGACGGATAACTATGGCTACACCTTC.

Points on this clone: At one boundary the junction diverges from the germline segment, which might be a read error. The CDR3: CASGDSGRTDTQYF. CDR3 nucleotide sequence: TGTGCCAGCGGGGATTCCGGGCGCACGGATACGCAGTATTTT. V gene TRBV9 combines with J gene TRBJ2-3; D remains ambiguous. CDR1 is SGDLS, CDR2 YYNGEE, per germline. The CDR3 is made up of 14 amino acids.

The chain employs TRBV7-9 and TRBJ2-2, with TRBD2 identical over 9 bases. This CDR3 contains 18 residues. Germline assignment: CDR1 SEHNR and CDR2 FQNEAQ (reference sequence). V lost 7 bases and J lost 3; bases outside the gene matches: 15. The CDR3 DNA reads TGTGCCAGCATCCACCTCGGCGGGAGGGCCCTCGACACCGGGGAGCTGTTTTTT. This translates into CASIHLGGRALDTGELFF.

V usage is TRBV5-1 and J usage is TRBJ2-1; D unclear. The V gene's germline CDR1 is SGHRS and CDR2 YFSETQ. The CDR3 runs to 14 residues. V was shortened by 2 bases and J by 0 bases, with 6 bases between the two germline ends. As DNA, the CDR3 is TGCGCCAGCAGCTTATCGGCCTCCTACAATGAGCAGTTCTTC. This codes for CASSLSASYNEQFF. The whole variable domain, remainder taken from reference TRBV5-1 and TRBJ2-1, is KAGVTQTPRYLIKTRGQQVTLSCSPISGHRSVSWYQQTPGQGLQFLFEYFSETQRNKGNFPGRFSGRQFSNSRSEMNVSTLELGDSALYLCASSLSASYNEQFFGPGTRLTVL.

There are many counts of this clone. V and J are TRBV29-1 and TRBJ1-5; D is perhaps TRBD1 (6 bases). V was cut by 4 bases and J by 4 bases, with 11 bases left in between. The CDR3 has 13 residues. Germline assignment: CDR1 SQVTM and CDR2 ANQGSEA. The CDR3 spells CSVAGQLNQPQHF. CDR3 DNA sequence: TGCAGCGTTGCTGGACAGCTGAATCAGCCCCAGCATTTT.

V usage is TRBV11-2 and J usage is TRBJ2-5, with D possibly TRBD1 on 5 matching bases. From germline, CDR1 is SGHAT and CDR2 FQNNGV. The CDR3 is 15 residues long. V lost 7 bases, J lost 1 base, and 16 bases lay in between. CDR3 in DNA: TGTGCCAGCACCATAGGGGCAGCACCCCAAGAGACCCAGTACTTC. This sequence encodes CASTIGAAPQETQYF.

V usage is TRBV19 and J usage is TRBJ1-2; no definite D call. This CDR3 region has 13 residues. V was trimmed by 5 bases and J by 8 bases, leaving 15 bases between them. CDR1 and CDR2 (germline): LNHDA, SQIVND (reference sequence). The CDR3 nucleotides are TGTGCCAGTAGTGTGGCCGTCGATGGCGGCTACACCTTC. Translated, it gives CASSVAVDGGYTF.

This sequence joins TRBV5-5 and TRBJ2-1, with D possibly matching TRBD1 (6 bases). Trimming took off 6 bases at V and 6 bases at J, with 13 bases between the two ends. Germline V lookup: CDR1 SGHKS, CDR2 YYEKEE (reference sequence). The CDR3 consists of 13 residues. The CDR3 here is CASIHRGGNEQFF. Written as DNA, the CDR3 is TGTGCCAGCATTCACAGAGGGGGCAATGAGCAGTTCTTC. The full variable domain, rest sourced from reference TRBV5-5 and TRBJ2-1, is DAGVTQSPTHLIKTRGQQVTLRCSPISGHKSVSWYQQVLGQGPQFIFQYYEKEERGRGNFPDRFSARQFPNYSSELNVNALLLGDSALYLCASIHRGGNEQFFGPGTRLTVL.

As concerns this clone: Other DNA sequences in the sample encode the same CDR3. This chain links TRBV7-2 with TRBJ2-3; 9 bases map to TRBD1. The CDR3 length is 14 residues. The germline V gene has CDR1 SGHTA and CDR2 FQGNSA. Unmatched junction bases numbered 3, after V lost 5 bases and J lost 3 bases. In DNA, the CDR3 is TGTGCCAGCAGCCCCGGGACAGGGACAGATACGCAGTATTTT. Translated: CASSPGTGTDTQYF.

The V and J genes are TRBV5-1 and TRBJ2-7; 9 positions match TRBD2. The trim removed 5 bases at V and 4 bases at J, leaving 7 bases unmatched. The CDR3 has 14 amino acids. CDR1 is SGHRS and CDR2 is YFSETQ in the germline V gene. The CDR3 sequence: CASRGLAGNYEQYF. The CDR3 DNA reads TGCGCCAGCAGGGGCCTAGCGGGAAATTACGAGCAGTACTTC. Filled out from reference TRBV5-1 and TRBJ2-7, the complete variable domain reads KAGVTQTPRYLIKTRGQQVTLSCSPISGHRSVSWYQQTPGQGLQFLFEYFSETQRNKGNFPGRFSGRQFSNSRSEMNVSTLELGDSALYLCASRGLAGNYEQYFGPGTRLTVT.

This clone has more than one count but fewer than ten. This chain joins TRBV7-2 and TRBJ1-1; no clear D. The CDR3 totals 15 residues. CDR1 SGHTA and CDR2 FQGNSA come from the germline V gene. The ends were cut back, 5 bases at V and 0 bases at J, with 13 bases in the middle. This CDR3 is CASSLIYPMNTEAFF. DNA of the CDR3: TGTGCCAGCAGCCTAATCTATCCCATGAACACTGAAGCTTTCTTT.

This chain uses TRBV7-2 with TRBJ2-1; 14 bases agree with TRBD2. From germline, CDR1 is SGHTA and CDR2 FQGNSA. This CDR3 spans 16 amino acids. V shed 6 bases, J shed 7 bases, and the junction held 8 bases outside the gene matches. The CDR3 DNA reads TGTGCCAGCAGGGGACTAGCGGGAGCCACGGGTAATGAGCAGTTCTTC. This sequence encodes CASRGLAGATGNEQFF.

The chain recombines TRBV2 with TRBJ2-4; TRBD2 matches 7 bases. Germline trimming cut 5 bases from V and 0 bases from J; bases unmatched to any gene: 4. The germline CDR1 and CDR2 sequences are SNHLY and FYNNEI. This CDR3 comprises 15 residues. This CDR3 is CASSLGGVAKNIQYF. In DNA, the CDR3 is TGTGCCAGCAGTCTTGGGGGGGTAGCCAAAAACATTCAGTACTTC.

The chain carries TRBV5-1 and TRBJ1-3; weak D call: TRBD1 (5 bases). V was shortened by 0 bases and J by 6 bases, with 16 bases between the two germline ends. CDR1 is SGHRS, CDR2 YFSETQ, per germline. The CDR3 is 16 amino acids. This chain's CDR3 is CASSLGFGRDVNTIYF. CDR3 in DNA: TGCGCCAGCAGCTTGGGCTTCGGCAGGGATGTAAACACCATATATTTT.

The V call is TRBV19, the J call TRBJ2-5; the D gene is possibly TRBD1 (5 bases). Germline values: CDR1 LNHDA, CDR2 SQIVND (reference sequence). Deletions cut 3 bases from V and 5 bases from J, with 13 bases between. The CDR3 spans 14 residues. The CDR3 region has the DNA TGTGCCAGTAGTATGGAAGGGGTAACTGAGACCCAGTACTTC. Its translation: CASSMEGVTETQYF. The full variable domain, completed using reference TRBV19 and TRBJ2-5, is DGGITQSPKYLFRKEGQNVTLSCEQNLNHDAMYWYRQDPGQGLRLIYYSQIVNDFQKGDIAEGYSVSREKKESFPLTVTSAQKNPTAFYLCASSMEGVTETQYFGPGTRLLVL.

The V and J genes are TRBV6-6 and TRBJ2-7; no reliable D call. The CDR3 loop spans 13 amino acids. V was pared by 2 bases and J by 8 bases, with 13 bases between. Per the germline V gene, CDR1 is MNHNY and CDR2 is SVGAGI (reference sequence). The CDR3: CASSYSTRSKQYF. CDR3 sequence (DNA): TGTGCCAGCAGTTACAGTACTCGGAGCAAGCAGTACTTC.